Presented here are 2 T cell receptor beta chains from one specimen sequenced in a study of T cell responses to AZD1222 COVID-19 vaccine. This table comes from immunoSEQ multiplex PCR, and its TCRdb copy is limited to in-frame clones, with some not included. The repertoire consists of 90,000 to 95,000 clones, with about 89% occurring once and the leading ten covering roughly 7.5%. The sample in question was peripheral blood, obtained on day 0 of AZD1222 vaccination. Every receptor here comes from an adult in good health.

This clone was detected a few times. The chain recombines TRBV7-2 with TRBJ2-1; 10 bases match TRBD2. Germline-derived CDR1 and CDR2 are SGHTA and FQGNSA. The CDR3 runs to 15 residues. V lost 4 bases to trimming and J lost 8 bases; unmatched junction nucleotides: 8. The CDR3 here is CASSSSGGASYEQFF. The DNA for the CDR3 is TGTGCCAGCAGCTCGAGCGGGGGGGCCAGTTATGAGCAGTTCTTC.

This rearrangement joins TRBV29-1 to TRBJ2-7; D possibly corresponds to TRBD2 (6 bases). V lost 5 bases, J lost 1 base, and 12 bases lay in between. From germline, CDR1 is SQVTM and CDR2 ANQGSEA. This CDR3 has 13 amino acids. CDR3 nucleotides: TGCAGCGTTCTCCGCGGGACTTCCTACGAGCAGTACTTC. It codes for CSVLRGTSYEQYF.